Listed below are T cell receptor beta chains from one sample, sequenced in a study of blood T cell repertoires in COVID-19. The protocol was immunoSEQ multiplex PCR, while the TCRdb copy is restricted to in-frame clones and leaves out a portion. The sample lists around 40,000 clones, 70% to 90% seen once, with under 5% in the top ten. Sequencing used peripheral blood. The receptors here all came from a man between 60 and 70 years old with COVID-19, enrolled during active disease. CDR3s include the opening cysteine and the closing phenylalanine or tryptophan. D genes are given only for firm matches. Clone size is not always given. Where it is, it says once, few, many or a class for expanded clones.

j_call d_call v_call clone_size cdr3_aa cdr3_nt
TRBJ2-7 NA TRBV2 NA CASSQTGSSAGEQYF TGTGCCAGCAGTCAAACCGGGTCCTCAGCTGGGGAGCAGTACTTC
TRBJ2-3 TRBD2 TRBV28 NA CASSSPSSGVTDTQYF TGTGCCAGCAGTTCCCCCTCTAGCGGAGTCACAGATACGCAGTATTTT
TRBJ2-4 TRBD2 TRBV30 NA CAWSVMTSGSGNIQYF TGTGCCTGGAGTGTAATGACTAGCGGGAGTGGAAACATTCAGTACTTC
TRBJ2-1 TRBD2 TRBV29-1 NA CSVVRQWTGTSPFGNEQFF TGCAGCGTTGTTCGGCAGTGGACCGGGACTAGCCCCTTCGGCAATGAGCAGTTCTTC
TRBJ2-7 TRBD2 TRBV5-1 NA CASSLPTSGSGSYEQYF TGCGCCAGCAGCTTGCCGACTAGCGGGAGTGGGTCCTACGAGCAGTACTTC
TRBJ2-7 TRBD2 TRBV28 NA CASITPGLALDEQYF TGTGCCAGCATAACACCGGGACTAGCGTTGGATGAGCAGTACTTC
TRBJ2-3 TRBD1 TRBV6-6 NA CASSRLGQGASTDTQYF TGTGCCAGCAGCCGATTGGGACAGGGGGCGTCGACAGATACGCAGTATTTT
TRBJ1-1 TRBD1 TRBV19 NA CASNDLGQGTEAFF TGTGCCAGTAATGACCTCGGACAGGGCACTGAAGCTTTCTTT
TRBJ1-4 NA TRBV2 once CASIAAGEKLFF TGTGCCAGCATCGCGGCCGGGGAAAAACTGTTTTTT
TRBJ2-1 NA TRBV10-3 NA CAISEGQTYNEQFF TGTGCCATCAGTGAGGGACAAACATACAATGAGCAGTTCTTC
TRBJ2-7 TRBD1 TRBV4-1 NA CATKRRGFVYEQYF TGCGCCACCAAACGCAGGGGGTTTGTCTACGAGCAGTACTTC
TRBJ2-7 NA TRBV25-1 NA CASSEFTGTHPYEQYF TGTGCCAGCAGTGAATTTACAGGGACACATCCCTACGAGCAGTACTTC
TRBJ1-2 NA TRBV28 few CASTFSSYAYGYTF TGTGCCAGCACCTTTTCTAGTTACGCCTATGGCTACACCTTC
TRBJ2-5 TRBD2 TRBV6-2/TRBV6-3 once CASSYSLTFAGDVGETQYF TGTGCCAGCAGTTACTCACTTACGTTTGCGGGAGATGTGGGAGAGACCCAGTACTTC
TRBJ2-3 NA TRBV4-1 few CASSQGGYGSPQSRTDTQYF TGCGCCAGCAGCCAGGGCGGGTACGGGAGTCCCCAGTCACGCACAGATACGCAGTATTTT
TRBJ2-5 TRBD1 TRBV7-7 NA CASSAGTGGVETQYF TGTGCTAGCAGCGCGGGGACAGGGGGCGTGGAGACCCAGTACTTC
TRBJ1-6 NA TRBV28 NA CASSFSGNGSPLHF TGTGCCAGCAGTTTTTCAGGGAATGGTTCACCCCTCCACTTT
TRBJ1-5 NA TRBV10-2 NA CASSEVDSSNQPQHF TGCGCCAGCAGTGAAGTTGACAGCAGCAATCAGCCCCAGCATTTT
TRBJ1-2 NA TRBV12-3/TRBV12-4 NA CASSILGGYGYTF NA
TRBJ1-3 TRBD1 TRBV19 NA CATRQGSGNTIYF TGTGCCACACGACAGGGTTCTGGAAACACCATATATTTT
TRBJ2-1 TRBD2 TRBV5-6 NA CATSTSGGEQFF TGTGCCACCTCAACTAGCGGGGGTGAGCAGTTCTTC
TRBJ1-6 TRBD1 TRBV5-1 NA CASSYKQGDNSPLHF TGCGCCAGCAGCTATAAACAGGGGGATAATTCACCCCTCCACTTT
TRBJ1-1 NA TRBV7-2 NA CASSPQAGQREAFF TGTGCCAGCAGCCCCCAAGCAGGACAGCGTGAAGCTTTCTTT
TRBJ2-5 NA TRBV5-1 few CASSLLQAGETQYF TGCGCCAGCAGCTTGCTACAGGCCGGGGAGACCCAGTACTTC
TRBJ2-7 TRBD2 TRBV10-3 NA CAIARTGTSRYEQYF TGTGCCATCGCACGGACCGGGACTAGCAGGTACGAGCAGTACTTC
TRBJ1-6 NA TRBV27 few CASSLRESSYNSPLHF TGTGCCAGCAGTTTAAGAGAGAGCTCCTATAATTCACCCCTCCACTTT
TRBJ2-7 TRBD1 TRBV29-1 few CSARRDRGLEQYF TGCAGCGCTCGAAGGGACAGGGGGCTAGAGCAGTACTTC
TRBJ2-3 TRBD2 TRBV5-4 NA CASSLQVGGNTDTQYF TGTGCCAGCAGCTTGCAAGTGGGAGGGAACACAGATACGCAGTATTTT
TRBJ2-1 TRBD2 TRBV14 NA CASSLTGLANYNEQFF TGTGCCAGCAGTCTTACGGGACTAGCGAACTACAATGAGCAGTTCTTC
TRBJ2-7 TRBD1 TRBV19 NA CASSITGTGGFEQYF TGTGCCAGTAGTATCACCGGGACAGGGGGCTTCGAGCAGTACTTC
TRBJ1-1 NA TRBV6-5 NA CASGRTGGGTEAFF TGTGCCAGCGGCCGAACGGGGGGCGGAACTGAAGCTTTCTTT
TRBJ2-5 NA TRBV5-1 NA CASSLGHGETQYF TGCGCCAGCAGCCTAGGACATGGGGAGACCCAGTACTTC
TRBJ2-1 TRBD2 TRBV30 NA CAWQLGTSGSVNEQFF TGTGCCTGGCAGCTCGGGACTAGCGGGAGCGTCAATGAGCAGTTCTTC
TRBJ1-1 NA TRBV29-1 NA CSVEGTGNTEAFF TGCAGCGTTGAAGGGACGGGAAACACTGAAGCTTTCTTT
TRBJ2-1 TRBD2 TRBV6-5 NA CASSTTSGRTNEQFF TGTGCCAGCAGCACGACTAGCGGGAGAACTAATGAGCAGTTCTTC
TRBJ1-5 TRBD1 TRBV28 NA CASSLPTGEHLYSNQPQHF TGTGCCAGCAGTTTACCGACAGGGGAACACCTATATAGCAATCAGCCCCAGCATTTT
TRBJ2-1 TRBD2 TRBV5-4 NA CASSREGLREQFF TGTGCCAGCAGCAGAGAGGGACTACGTGAGCAGTTCTTC
TRBJ1-6 NA TRBV2 NA CASTLRGSSPLHF TGTGCCAGCACTCTCCGGGGGAGTTCACCCCTCCACTTT
TRBJ2-7 NA TRBV9 NA CASSVGGRGGEQYF TGTGCCAGCAGCGTAGGTGGGAGAGGGGGCGAGCAGTACTTC
TRBJ1-1 NA TRBV11-3 NA CASSLGRMNTEAFF TGTGCCAGCAGCCTTGGGAGGATGAACACTGAAGCTTTCTTT
TRBJ1-2 NA TRBV2 NA CASRPDRTANYGYTF TGTGCCAGCAGACCCGACAGGACAGCTAACTATGGCTACACCTTC
TRBJ2-3 TRBD2 TRBV19 NA CASRTLGREATDTQYF TGTGCCAGTAGGACGCTGGGGCGGGAGGCGACAGATACGCAGTATTTT
TRBJ1-1 NA TRBV7-9 once CASSITGSNTEAFF TGTGCCAGCAGCATTACAGGGTCGAACACTGAAGCTTTCTTT
TRBJ2-1 TRBD1 TRBV10-3 NA CAISESQGQEFF TGTGCCATCAGTGAGTCACAGGGGCAGGAGTTCTTC
TRBJ2-7 NA TRBV18 NA CASSPPVSVRAGRGSLNHHEQYF TGTGCCAGCTCACCACCGGTTTCGGTTCGGGCGGGTCGGGGATCCTTAAATCACCACGAGCAGTACTTC
TRBJ2-1 TRBD2 TRBV30 NA CASRGGDSSGSLKNEQFF TGTGCCTCCAGGGGGGGAGACAGTAGCGGGAGTTTGAAAAATGAGCAGTTCTTC
TRBJ1-2 NA TRBV28 NA CASSLSQGLYGYTF TGTGCCAGCAGTTTAAGCCAGGGACTCTATGGCTACACCTTC
TRBJ2-1 NA TRBV5-4 NA CASSLPAGLTYNEQFF TGTGCCAGCAGCTTGCCAGCAGGACTTACATACAATGAGCAGTTCTTC
TRBJ1-3 NA TRBV28 few CGHGIGNTIYF TGTGGTCACGGGATCGGAAACACCATATATTTT
TRBJ2-7 TRBD2 TRBV5-4 NA CASSPGGLAGAYEQYF TGTGCCAGCAGCCCTGGGGGACTAGCGGGAGCCTACGAGCAGTACTTC
TRBJ1-1 NA TRBV28 NA CATWARMNTEAFF TGTGCCACCTGGGCACGGATGAACACTGAAGCTTTCTTT
TRBJ2-1 NA TRBV24-1 NA CATSDATDRFSYNEQFF TGTGCCACCAGTGACGCCACCGACAGATTCTCCTACAATGAGCAGTTCTTC
TRBJ2-1 TRBD2 TRBV6-2/TRBV6-3 NA CASSFLSASGSYNEQFF TGTGCCAGCAGTTTCTTGTCGGCTAGCGGGAGTTACAATGAGCAGTTCTTC
TRBJ1-1 NA TRBV2 NA CASSELGGNTEAFF TGTGCCAGCAGTGAACTCGGGGGGAACACTGAAGCTTTCTTT
TRBJ2-7 NA TRBV5-5 NA CASSILRGAYEQYF TGTGCCAGCAGCATCCTCAGGGGGGCCTACGAGCAGTACTTC
TRBJ1-2 NA TRBV7-2 NA CASSDPGRVERGYGYTF TGTGCCAGCAGCGACCCGGGCAGGGTGGAACGTGGCTATGGCTACACCTTC
TRBJ1-3 TRBD1 TRBV19 NA CASSLQGATGNTIYF TGTGCCAGTAGCTTACAGGGGGCAACTGGAAACACCATATATTTT
TRBJ2-7 NA TRBV28 NA CASRRGSEQYF TGTGCCAGCAGAAGGGGTAGCGAGCAGTACTTC
TRBJ1-1 NA TRBV6-5 NA CASSYSSERNTEAFF TGTGCCAGCAGTTACTCGAGTGAAAGGAACACTGAAGCTTTCTTT